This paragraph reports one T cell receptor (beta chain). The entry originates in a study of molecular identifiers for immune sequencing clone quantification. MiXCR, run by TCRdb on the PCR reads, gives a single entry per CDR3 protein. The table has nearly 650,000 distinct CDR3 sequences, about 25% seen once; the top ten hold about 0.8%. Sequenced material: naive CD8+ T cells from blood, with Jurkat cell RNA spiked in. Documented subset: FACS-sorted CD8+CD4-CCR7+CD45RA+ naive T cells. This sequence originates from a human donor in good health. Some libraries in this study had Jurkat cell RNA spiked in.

In DNA form, the CDR3 reads TGTGCCAGCTCACTTTCAGGGTGGGCTGAAGCTTTCTTT. Its translation is CASSLSGWAEAFF. This chain uses TRBV18 with TRBJ1-1, with a possible D match to TRBD1 (5 bases). V lost 4 bases and J 6 bases, leaving 12 bases between the germline ends. CDR1 is KGHSH and CDR2 is LQKENI in the germline V gene. The CDR3 extends over 13 amino acids.